This TCR beta chain was found in a study of response to subunit inactivated influenza vaccine. The length of the CDR3 is 14 residues. Germline trimming cut 3 bases from V and 5 bases from J; bases unmatched to any gene: 5. This clonotype was found a few times. TCRdb reprocessed the RT-PCR reads with MiXCR, giving one entry per CDR3 protein. Among about 570,000 distinct CDR3 sequences listed, 11% were seen once. The sample was also reused in another study, on T cells expressing NK-cell markers. That study adds: For TCR beta, cDNA was produced by 5'RACE template switching with UMIs. One of the eight sequenced donors was seronegative, whereas the other seven were HCMV-seropositive. These same clonotypes (in several donors) also led the CD3+CD56-NKG2C+ fraction.

The chain is built from TRBV12-3 or TRBV12-4 and TRBJ2-7, with TRBD1 matching 9 bases. This clonotype originated in a middle-aged man who received an inactivated influenza vaccine. The sample here was PBMCs from blood, taken on the day of vaccination. This CDR3 reads CASSFGQGSDEQYF. CDR3 bases: TGTGCCAGCAGTTTCGGACAGGGGTCGGACGAGCAGTACTTC.